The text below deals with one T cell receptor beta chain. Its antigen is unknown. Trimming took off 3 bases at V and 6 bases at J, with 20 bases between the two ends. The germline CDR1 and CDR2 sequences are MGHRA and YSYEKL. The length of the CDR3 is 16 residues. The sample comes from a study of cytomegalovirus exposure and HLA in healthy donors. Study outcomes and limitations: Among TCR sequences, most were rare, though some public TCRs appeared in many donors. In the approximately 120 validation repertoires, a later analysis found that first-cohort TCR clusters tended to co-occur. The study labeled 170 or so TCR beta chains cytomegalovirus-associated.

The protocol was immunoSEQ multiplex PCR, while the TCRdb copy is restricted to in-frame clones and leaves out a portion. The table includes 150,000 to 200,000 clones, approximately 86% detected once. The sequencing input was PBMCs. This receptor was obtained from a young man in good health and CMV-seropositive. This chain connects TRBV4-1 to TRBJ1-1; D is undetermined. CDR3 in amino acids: CASSQRPLRREAEAFF. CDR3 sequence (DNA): TGCGCCAGCAGCCAGAGACCCTTGAGACGGGAGGCTGAAGCTTTCTTT.